This T cell receptor beta chain was sequenced during a study of blood T cell repertoires in COVID-19. Between the trimmed V and J ends, which lost 0 bases and 0 bases, there was a span of 12 bases. Germline values: CDR1 LGHNA, CDR2 YSLEER. This CDR3 is built from 17 residues. Sequencing was performed with immunoSEQ multiplex PCR; in TCRdb, only in-frame clones are kept and a portion is missing. The sample consists of about 120,000 clones, more than 75% of them appearing once. The TCR comes from a man in his sixties with acute or convalescent COVID-19. The sequenced material came from peripheral blood. This chain joins TRBV4-3 and TRBJ2-1; D possibly corresponds to TRBD2 (6 bases). CDR3 DNA sequence: TGCGCCAGCAGCCAAGAGCGGCGGAGGGGCTCCTACAATGAGCAGTTCTTC. Its protein product is CASSQERRRGSYNEQFF.